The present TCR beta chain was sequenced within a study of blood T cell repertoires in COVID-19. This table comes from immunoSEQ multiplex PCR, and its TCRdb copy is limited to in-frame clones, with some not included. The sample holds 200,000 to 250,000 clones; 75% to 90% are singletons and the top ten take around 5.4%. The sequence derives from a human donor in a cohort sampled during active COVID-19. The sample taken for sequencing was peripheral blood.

The CDR3 spells CASSLGRGSYEQYF. The CDR3 nucleotides are TGTGCCAGCAGTTTAGGCAGGGGGTCCTACGAGCAGTACTTC. V gene TRBV27 combines with J gene TRBJ2-7, with TRBD1 identical over 7 bases. The V and J ends lost 2 bases and 1 base, in that order; junction bases with no gene match: 2. The CDR3 sequence is 14 residues long. Germline values: CDR1 MNHEY, CDR2 SMNVEV (reference sequence).